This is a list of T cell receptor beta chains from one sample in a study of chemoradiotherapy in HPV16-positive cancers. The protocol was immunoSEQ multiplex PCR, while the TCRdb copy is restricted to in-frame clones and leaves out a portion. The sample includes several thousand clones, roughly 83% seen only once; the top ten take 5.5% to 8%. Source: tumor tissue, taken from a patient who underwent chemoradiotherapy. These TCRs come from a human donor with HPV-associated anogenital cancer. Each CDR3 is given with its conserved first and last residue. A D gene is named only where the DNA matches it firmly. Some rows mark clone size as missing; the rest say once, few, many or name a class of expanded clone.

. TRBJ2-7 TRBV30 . CAWSPGYEQYF TGTGCCTGGAGTCCGGGATACGAGCAGTACTTC
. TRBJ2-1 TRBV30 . CAWSVGYEQFF TGTGCCTGGAGTGTAGGGTATGAGCAGTTCTTC
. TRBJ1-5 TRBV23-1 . CASIFHVYQPQHF TGCGCCAGCATATTTCACGTGTATCAGCCCCAGCATTTT
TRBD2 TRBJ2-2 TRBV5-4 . CASSSLSGGGTGELFF TGTGCCAGCAGCTCATTAAGCGGGGGGGGGACCGGGGAGCTGTTTTTT
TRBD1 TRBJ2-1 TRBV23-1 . CASSQSKGDRFNNEQFF TGCGCCAGCAGTCAATCGAAGGGGGACAGGTTCAACAATGAGCAGTTCTTC
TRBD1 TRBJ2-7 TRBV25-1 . CARRQGETYEQYF TGTGCCAGGAGACAGGGGGAGACCTACGAGCAGTACTTC
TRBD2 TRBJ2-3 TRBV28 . CATKSAGVATDTQYF TGTGCCACCAAGTCCGCGGGGGTCGCCACAGATACGCAGTATTTT
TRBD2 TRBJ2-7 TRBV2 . CASRVSGSAYEQYF TGTGCCAGCAGGGTTAGCGGGAGTGCCTACGAGCAGTACTTC
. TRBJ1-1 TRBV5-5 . CASSLGYGNTEAFF TGTGCCAGCAGCTTAGGCTACGGGAACACTGAAGCTTTCTTT
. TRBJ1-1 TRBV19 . CASSPQGAEAFF TGTGCCAGTAGTCCACAGGGAGCTGAAGCTTTCTTT
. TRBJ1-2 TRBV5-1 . CASSLYRVQDYGYTF TGCGCCAGCAGCCTTTACAGAGTTCAGGACTATGGCTACACCTTC
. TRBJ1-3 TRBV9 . CASSGVHRGNTIYF TGTGCCAGCAGCGGTGTACACAGGGGAAACACCATATATTTT
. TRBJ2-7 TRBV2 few CASSCSGERLYEQYF TGTGCCAGCAGTTGCTCAGGGGAGAGGCTCTACGAGCAGTACTTC
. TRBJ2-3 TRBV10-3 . CAISESEGADTQYF TGTGCCATCAGTGAGTCGGAGGGAGCAGATACGCAGTATTTT
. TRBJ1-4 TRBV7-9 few CASRQDPGNGKLFF TGTGCCAGCAGGCAAGACCCGGGAAATGGGAAACTGTTTTTT
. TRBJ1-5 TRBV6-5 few CASSYFQGHQPQHF TGTGCCAGCAGTTACTTCCAGGGGCATCAGCCCCAGCATTTT
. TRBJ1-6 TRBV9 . CASSGEVNSPLHF TGTGCCAGCAGCGGGGAAGTTAATTCACCCCTCCACTTT
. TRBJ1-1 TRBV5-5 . CASSSRGDEAFF TGTGCCAGCAGCTCCCGCGGAGATGAAGCTTTCTTT
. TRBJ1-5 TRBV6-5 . CASSYSGSNQPQHF TGTGCCAGCAGTTACTCGGGAAGCAATCAGCCCCAGCATTTT
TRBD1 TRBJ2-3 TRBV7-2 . CASSLARTGQVTQYF TGTGCCAGCAGCTTAGCGCGGACAGGCCAAGTTACGCAGTATTTT
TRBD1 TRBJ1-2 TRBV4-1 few CASSQDRVTGTNYGYTF TGCGCCAGCAGCCAAGACCGAGTGACAGGGACTAACTATGGCTACACCTTC
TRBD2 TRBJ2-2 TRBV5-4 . CASSLVLAGLTGELFF TGTGCCAGCAGCTTGGTTCTAGCGGGCCTCACCGGGGAGCTGTTTTTT
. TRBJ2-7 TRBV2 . CASNFGGQSYEQYF TGTGCCAGCAACTTTGGAGGACAGTCCTACGAGCAGTACTTC
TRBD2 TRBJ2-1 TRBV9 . CASSDGLAGGPEQFF TGTGCCAGCAGCGACGGACTAGCGGGAGGGCCTGAGCAGTTCTTC
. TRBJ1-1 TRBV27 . CASSFSGAGWAFF TGTGCCAGCAGTTTCAGTGGAGCTGGATGGGCTTTCTTT
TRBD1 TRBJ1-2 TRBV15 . CATSRDRQGARNGYTF TGTGCCACCAGCAGAGATCGTCAGGGGGCGCGTAATGGCTACACCTTC